Listed below are T cell receptor beta chains from one sample, sequenced in a study of blood T cell repertoires in COVID-19. Libraries were prepared by immunoSEQ multiplex PCR; TCRdb keeps only in-frame clonotypes and omits some of them. The table shows approximately 240,000 clones, with 75% to 85% occurring only once. Input material: peripheral blood. These receptors came from a human donor in a cohort sampled during active COVID-19. The CDR3 runs from the conserved cysteine through the conserved F or W. D genes are given only for firm matches. Size is omitted from some rows. Given values are once, few, many or a class for expanded clones.

size: once; length: 14; J: TRBJ1-1; V: TRBV10-2; D: TRBD1; DNA: TGCGCCAGCAGCTTGAGGGGGCGCTTAACTGAAGCTTTCTTT; CDR3: CASSLRGRLTEAFF
size: NA; length: 14; J: TRBJ2-1; V: TRBV11-2; D: TRBD2; DNA: TGTGCCAGCAGCCTCCTAGCGGGAGTTAATGAGCAGTTCTTC; CDR3: CASSLLAGVNEQFF
size: many; length: 15; J: TRBJ1-2; V: TRBV6-6; D: NA; DNA: TGTGCCAGCAGTTACCCCCGAAGCGGTAACTATGGCTACACCTTC; CDR3: CASSYPRSGNYGYTF
size: NA; length: 13; J: TRBJ1-1; V: TRBV2; D: NA; DNA: TGTGCCAGCATGGGACAACAGAACACTGAAGCTTTCTTT; CDR3: CASMGQQNTEAFF
size: few; length: 16; J: TRBJ1-3; V: TRBV30; D: TRBD1; DNA: TGTGCCTGGAGTTTCGGGACAGGGGCTTCTGGAAACACCATATATTTT; CDR3: CAWSFGTGASGNTIYF
size: few; length: 13; J: TRBJ2-7; V: TRBV13; D: TRBD1; DNA: TGTGCCAGCAGCAGGACAGGAGCCTACGAGCAGTACTTC; CDR3: CASSRTGAYEQYF
size: NA; length: 17; J: TRBJ2-6; V: TRBV18; D: TRBD1; DNA: TGTGCCAGCTCACCCAGGACAGGGACCTCTGGGGCCAACGTCCTGACTTTC; CDR3: CASSPRTGTSGANVLTF
size: NA; length: 15; J: TRBJ2-1; V: TRBV6-5; D: TRBD1; DNA: TGTGCCAGTGAACCGGGACAGGGACCCTACAATGAGCAGTTCTTC; CDR3: CASEPGQGPYNEQFF
size: few; length: 17; J: TRBJ1-4; V: TRBV19; D: TRBD1; DNA: TGTGCCAGTAGTAGGGGACAGGACTTTGCAACTAATGAAAAACTGTTTTTT; CDR3: CASSRGQDFATNEKLFF
size: NA; length: 11; J: TRBJ1-2; V: TRBV20-1; D: NA; DNA: TGCAGTGCTAGGATTGCCGGGGTCTACACCTTC; CDR3: CSARIAGVYTF
size: NA; length: 14; J: TRBJ2-2; V: TRBV4-2; D: NA; DNA: TGTGCCAGCAGACAAGATATAGGGGGCGGGGAGCTGTTTTTT; CDR3: CASRQDIGGGELFF
size: NA; length: 17; J: TRBJ2-2; V: TRBV6-1; D: NA; DNA: TGTGCCAGCAGTGAAGTGGTAGCAGGGTTTGGTCTCGGGGAGCTGTTTTTT; CDR3: CASSEVVAGFGLGELFF
size: NA; length: 15; J: TRBJ1-3; V: TRBV5-1; D: NA; DNA: TGCGCCAGCAGCTTGAGCTACGGGAATGGAAACACCATATATTTT; CDR3: CASSLSYGNGNTIYF
size: few; length: 15; J: TRBJ1-6; V: TRBV27; D: NA; DNA: TGTGCCAGCAGTTTACGCGGTGTGTGGAATTCACCCCTCCACTTT; CDR3: CASSLRGVWNSPLHF
size: NA; length: 13; J: TRBJ1-1; V: TRBV2; D: NA; DNA: TGTGCCAGCAGTTTTCGGAGGAACACTGAAGCTTTCTTT; CDR3: CASSFRRNTEAFF
size: NA; length: 16; J: TRBJ1-1; V: TRBV27; D: NA; DNA: TGTGCCAGCAGTTTGCTGGGGGCGCTTCGGAACACTGAAGCTTTCTTT; CDR3: CASSLLGALRNTEAFF
size: NA; length: 17; J: TRBJ2-3; V: TRBV5-1; D: TRBD2; DNA: TGCGCCAGCAGCCCAGGGACTAGCGGGCCGAACGGGGATACGCAGTATTTT; CDR3: CASSPGTSGPNGDTQYF
size: NA; length: 15; J: TRBJ2-2; V: TRBV14; D: TRBD2; DNA: TGTGCCAGCAGCCGGGGGAGGGAAAACACCGGGGAGCTGTTTTTT; CDR3: CASSRGRENTGELFF
size: once; length: 14; J: TRBJ1-2; V: TRBV5-1; D: NA; DNA: TGCGCCAGCAGCTTGACACCTTGGGCCTATGGCTACACCTTC; CDR3: CASSLTPWAYGYTF
size: NA; length: 14; J: TRBJ2-7; V: TRBV7-9; D: TRBD1; DNA: TGTGCCAGCAGCCGGCCGGGACAGACCTACGAGCAGTACTTC; CDR3: CASSRPGQTYEQYF
size: once; length: 16; J: TRBJ2-5; V: TRBV5-8; D: NA; DNA: TGTGCCAGCAGCTTGGGAGGATCTATAAGTAGTGAGACCCAGTACTTC; CDR3: CASSLGGSISSETQYF
size: NA; length: 17; J: TRBJ2-7; V: TRBV7-2; D: TRBD2; DNA: TGTGCCAGCAGCTTAAAGGGGAGGCTAGCGGGAGCCCACGAGCAGTACTTC; CDR3: CASSLKGRLAGAHEQYF
size: NA; length: 15; J: TRBJ1-3; V: TRBV6-1; D: NA; DNA: TGTGCCAGCAGTGAAGGAGGCGGCGCTGGAAACACCATATATTTT; CDR3: CASSEGGGAGNTIYF
size: NA; length: 17; J: TRBJ1-4; V: TRBV10-2; D: TRBD1; DNA: TGCGCCAGCAGTGATCCAGACAGGGGGACAACTAATGAAAAACTGTTTTTT; CDR3: CASSDPDRGTTNEKLFF
size: NA; length: 16; J: TRBJ1-2; V: TRBV18; D: TRBD1; DNA: TGTGCCAGCTCACCTTCGGACAGGGGGTTTGGATATGGCTACACCTTC; CDR3: CASSPSDRGFGYGYTF
size: NA; length: 15; J: TRBJ2-3; V: TRBV27; D: TRBD2; DNA: TGTGCCAGCAGGAAGCCAGGGAGGGCGACAGATACGCAGTATTTT; CDR3: CASRKPGRATDTQYF
size: few; length: 15; J: TRBJ2-2; V: TRBV7-9; D: TRBD1; DNA: TGTGCCAGCAGCGGGGACAGGGTGAACACCGGGGAGCTGTTTTTT; CDR3: CASSGDRVNTGELFF
size: NA; length: 15; J: TRBJ1-5; V: TRBV6-6; D: NA; DNA: TGTGCCAGCAGTTACGTGTTCGGAGGGAATCAGCCCCAGCATTTT; CDR3: CASSYVFGGNQPQHF
size: few; length: 13; J: TRBJ2-5; V: TRBV5-1; D: NA; DNA: TGCGCCAGCGGCCGGGACATCCAAGAGACCCAGTACTTC; CDR3: CASGRDIQETQYF